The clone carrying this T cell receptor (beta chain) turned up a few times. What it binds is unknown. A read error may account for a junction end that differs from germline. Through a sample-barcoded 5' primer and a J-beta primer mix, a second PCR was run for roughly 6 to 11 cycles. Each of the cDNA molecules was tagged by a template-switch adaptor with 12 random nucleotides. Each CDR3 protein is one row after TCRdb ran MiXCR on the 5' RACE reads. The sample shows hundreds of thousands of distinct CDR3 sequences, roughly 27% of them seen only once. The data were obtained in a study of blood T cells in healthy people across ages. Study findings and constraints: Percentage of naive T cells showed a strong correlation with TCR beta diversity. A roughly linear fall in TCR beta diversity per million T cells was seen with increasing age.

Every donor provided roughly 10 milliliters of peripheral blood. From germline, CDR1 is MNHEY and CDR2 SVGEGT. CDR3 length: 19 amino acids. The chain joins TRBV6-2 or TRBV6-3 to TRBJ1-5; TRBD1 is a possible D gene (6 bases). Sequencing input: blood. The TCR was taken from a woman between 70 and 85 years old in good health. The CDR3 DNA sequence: TGTGCCAGCAGCTACTCCGGACAGACCTTAACTCCGTCGAATCAGCCCCAGCATTTT. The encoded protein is CASSYSGQTLTPSNQPQHF.